These T cell receptor beta chains were read from a single sample in a study of cytomegalovirus exposure and HLA in healthy donors. Sequenced by immunoSEQ multiplex PCR; TCRdb stores in-frame clones only, minus some. There are about 130,000 clones in the sample; around 85% occur only once, and around 4% lies in the top ten. Sample: PBMCs. Receptors originate from a man aged 18 to 30 in good health and CMV-seropositive. Both conserved end residues are part of each CDR3. A D gene is named only where the DNA matches it firmly. Size values are once, few and many counts, or a class for expanded clones, and some rows have none.

v_call	j_call	clone_size	d_call	cdr3_aa	cdr3_nt
TRBV2	TRBJ1-2	-	-	CASAREGGALNYGYTF	TGTGCCAGCGCGAGGGAGGGAGGGGCTCTTAACTATGGCTACACCTTC
TRBV6-5	TRBJ2-1	-	-	CASSKQALPYNEQFF	TGTGCCAGCAGCAAGCAGGCCCTACCCTACAATGAGCAGTTCTTC
TRBV7-7	TRBJ2-7	-	-	CASSLSQSSYEQYF	TGTGCTAGCAGCTTATCCCAGTCCTCCTACGAGCAGTACTTC
TRBV9	TRBJ2-6	-	-	CASSDKQGSGANVLTF	TGTGCCAGCAGCGATAAACAGGGCAGTGGGGCCAACGTCCTGACTTTC
TRBV6-5	TRBJ2-7	-	TRBD2	CASSYAGGIYEQYF	TGTGCCAGCAGTTACGCGGGAGGCATCTACGAGCAGTACTTC
TRBV7-9	TRBJ2-1	-	TRBD2	CASSLTLADNEQFF	TGTGCCAGCAGCTTAACACTAGCGGACAATGAGCAGTTCTTC
TRBV15	TRBJ2-5	-	-	CATSRAREETQYF	TGTGCCACCAGCAGAGCCAGGGAAGAGACCCAGTACTTC
TRBV7-9	TRBJ2-7	-	-	CASSGAVQYEQYF	TGTGCCAGCAGCGGGGCGGTCCAGTACGAGCAGTACTTC
TRBV27	TRBJ2-3	-	TRBD1	CASSPLDRGESPGPDTQYF	TGTGCCAGCAGTCCGCTCGACAGGGGTGAATCCCCCGGGCCAGATACGCAGTATTTT
TRBV6-5	TRBJ1-2	-	-	CASRGAYGYTF	TGTGCCAGCAGAGGGGCCTATGGCTACACCTTC
TRBV5-4	TRBJ2-1	once	TRBD2	CASSTRGGYYNEQFF	TGTGCCAGCAGTACTCGGGGGGGGTACTACAATGAGCAGTTCTTC
TRBV19	TRBJ1-2	-	-	CASSIGPGANYGYTF	TGTGCCAGTAGTATCGGGCCAGGGGCTAACTATGGCTACACCTTC
TRBV2	TRBJ1-2	once	-	CASSFAGDGYTF	TGTGCCAGCAGTTTCGCAGGGGACGGCTACACCTTC
TRBV30	TRBJ1-4	-	TRBD1	CAWRSGTGFEKLFF	TGTGCCTGGAGGTCCGGGACAGGGTTCGAAAAACTGTTTTTT
TRBV2	TRBJ2-1	-	TRBD1	CASSDLGQGNNEQFF	TGTGCCAGCAGTGATTTGGGACAGGGAAACAATGAGCAGTTCTTC
TRBV19	TRBJ2-3	-	-	CASNISVSTDTQYF	TGTGCCAGTAATATTTCTGTCTCCACAGATACGCAGTATTTT
TRBV10-3	TRBJ2-1	-	TRBD2	CAISKMAGRLGNEQFF	TGTGCCATCAGTAAGATGGCCGGGAGGCTAGGCAATGAGCAGTTCTTC
TRBV30	TRBJ1-1	-	-	CAWSANQGMTEAFF	TGTGCCTGGAGCGCTAATCAGGGAATGACTGAAGCTTTCTTT
TRBV7-8	TRBJ2-7	-	TRBD2	CASSLLWDYSYEQYF	TGTGCCAGCAGCTTACTGTGGGACTACTCCTACGAGCAGTACTTC
TRBV5-1	TRBJ2-5	-	TRBD1	CASSVDRGELQETQYF	TGCGCCAGCAGCGTGGACAGGGGCGAGCTGCAAGAGACCCAGTACTTC
TRBV5-1	TRBJ1-1	-	-	CASSLRGNTEAFF	TGCGCCAGCAGCTTGCGGGGGAACACTGAAGCTTTCTTT
TRBV28	TRBJ2-7	-	-	CASSPKYEQYF	TGTGCCAGCAGTCCTAAGTACGAGCAGTACTTC
TRBV25-1	TRBJ1-1	-	TRBD1	CASSDGVGQMNTEAFF	TGTGCCAGCAGTGATGGGGTGGGACAGATGAACACTGAAGCTTTCTTT
TRBV6-4	TRBJ1-5	-	-	CASSPSYSNQPQHF	TGTGCCAGCAGTCCAAGCTATAGCAATCAGCCCCAGCATTTT